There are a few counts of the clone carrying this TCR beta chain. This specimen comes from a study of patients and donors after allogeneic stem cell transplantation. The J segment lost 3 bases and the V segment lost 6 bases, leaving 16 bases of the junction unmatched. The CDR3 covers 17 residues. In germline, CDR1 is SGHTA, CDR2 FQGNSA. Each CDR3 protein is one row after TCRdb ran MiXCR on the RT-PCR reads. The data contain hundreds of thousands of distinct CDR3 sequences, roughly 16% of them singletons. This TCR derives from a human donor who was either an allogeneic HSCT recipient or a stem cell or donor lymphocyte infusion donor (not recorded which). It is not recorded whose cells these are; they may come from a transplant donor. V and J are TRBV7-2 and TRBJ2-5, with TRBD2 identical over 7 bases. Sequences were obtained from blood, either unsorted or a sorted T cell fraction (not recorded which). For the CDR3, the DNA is TGTGCCAGCAGTAATCGACCTAGCGCGGGAGAGGAAGAGACCCAGTACTTC. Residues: CASSNRPSAGEEETQYF.